The T cell receptor (beta chain) described here comes from a study of cytomegalovirus exposure and HLA in healthy donors. Study-level information: For the 300 to 400 genotyped donors, more than 65% fell within the Caucasian-associated ancestry cluster.

PCR was performed using 60 Vbeta and 13 Jbeta primers. The data were produced by immunoSEQ multiplex PCR, yet TCRdb's version contains in-frame clones alone and is incomplete. This sample has 120,000 to 150,000 clones; around three quarters occur once, and the top ten carry approximately 2%. Comment on this clone: The antigen is undetermined.

Whole-study findings and limits: Later analysis demonstrated an association between a missense DCLRE1C variant and TCR beta V- and J-gene trimming. Per a later analysis, HLA-associated TCR beta chains showed more clonal expansion than other, equally common TCR beta chains.

The CDR3 length is 14 residues. The ends were cut back, 0 bases at V and 4 bases at J, with 10 bases in the middle. Germline values: CDR1 SGHDT, CDR2 YYEEEE. The source is a woman in her thirties or forties in good health and CMV-seronegative. Specimen: PBMCs. The chain carries TRBV5-6 and TRBJ1-2; no definite D call. CDR3 sequence: CASSLGRVSYGYTF. Here the CDR3 DNA reads TGTGCCAGCAGCTTGGGGAGGGTAAGCTATGGCTACACCTTC.